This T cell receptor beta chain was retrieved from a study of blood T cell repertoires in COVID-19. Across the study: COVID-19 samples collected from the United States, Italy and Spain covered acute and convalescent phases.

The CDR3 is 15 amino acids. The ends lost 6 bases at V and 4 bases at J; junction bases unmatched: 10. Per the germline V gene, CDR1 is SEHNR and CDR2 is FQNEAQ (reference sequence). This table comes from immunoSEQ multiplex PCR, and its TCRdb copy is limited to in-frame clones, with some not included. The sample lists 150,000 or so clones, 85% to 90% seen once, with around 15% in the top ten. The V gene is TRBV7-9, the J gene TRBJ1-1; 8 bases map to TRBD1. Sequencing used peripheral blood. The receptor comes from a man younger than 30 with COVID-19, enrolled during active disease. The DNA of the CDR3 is TGTGCCAGCAGTACTGGGACAGGCTATCTCACTGAAGCTTTCTTT. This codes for CASSTGTGYLTEAFF.